Below, 27 T cell receptor beta chains from the same sample are listed, as sequenced in a study of blood T cell repertoires in COVID-19. Profiling relied on immunoSEQ multiplex PCR, and the TCRdb table lists in-frame clones only, not all of them. Among 350,000 to 450,000 clones listed, roughly 90% were seen once. Sequencing was carried out using PBMCs or T cells enriched from blood (not recorded which). The receptor source for this set is a woman in her 30s who had recovered from COVID-19.

The chain uses TRBV4-1 and TRBJ2-7; possibly TRBD2 for D (5 bases). V gave up 5 bases and J gave up 7 bases, with 24 bases separating them. CDR3 length: 16 residues. Germline-derived CDR1 and CDR2 are MGHRA and YSYEKL. In nucleotides, the CDR3 is TGCGCCAGCAGCTCAATGCAAGGACTGACGCGTTTAGAGCAGTACTTC. Protein: CASSSMQGLTRLEQYF.

The chain couples TRBV7-8 to TRBJ2-7; 9 positions agree with TRBD1. CDR1 and CDR2 from the germline V gene are SGHVS and FQNEAQ. V trimming: 4 bases; J trimming: 4 bases; junction bases outside the gene matches: 11. The CDR3 consists of 16 residues. The CDR3 coding sequence is TGTGCCAGCAGCTGGAACTCGGGACAGGGACTATACGAGCAGTACTTC. Protein: CASSWNSGQGLYEQYF.

This clone was picked up one time. DNA for the CDR3: TGTGCCAGCAGCTTGGGGGAGGCCGGGGAGCTGTTTTTT. It yields the protein CASSLGEAGELFF. The chain uses TRBV7-6 and TRBJ2-2; perhaps TRBD2 as D (6 bases). The CDR3 is 13 amino acids. Trimming shortened V by 3 bases and J by 6 bases, and 8 bases separated the two germline ends. CDR1 and CDR2 (germline): SGHVS, FNYEAQ. The full variable domain, in which reference TRBV7-6 and TRBJ2-2 provide the parts outside the CDR3, is GAGVSQSPRYKVTKRGQDVALRCDPISGHVSLYWYRQALGQGPEFLTYFNYEAQQDKSGLPNDRFSAERPEGSISTLTIQRTEQRDSAMYRCASSLGEAGELFFGEGSRLTVL.

Only one count was recorded for this clone. This rearrangement joins TRBV9 to TRBJ2-1; 9 bases match TRBD2. With V trimmed by 2 bases and J by 0 bases, 3 bases remained unmatched. CDR1 SGDLS and CDR2 YYNGEE come from the germline V gene. The CDR3 is 16 residues long. The CDR3 sequence: CASSVASGISYNEQFF. Here the CDR3 DNA reads TGTGCCAGCAGCGTGGCTAGCGGGATCTCCTACAATGAGCAGTTCTTC.

V is TRBV7-2 and J is TRBJ1-1; D is unclear. Trimming cost V 4 bases and J 1 base, with 13 bases left between them. The CDR3 contains 15 residues. Germline V gene sequence: CDR1 SGHTA, CDR2 FQGNSA. CDR3 loop: CASSSGLFRNTEAFF. CDR3 DNA: TGTGCCAGCAGCTCCGGTTTGTTCCGGAACACTGAAGCTTTCTTT.

The chain has TRBV24-1 and TRBJ2-1; 8 bases fit TRBD2. The V gene's germline CDR1 is KGHDR and CDR2 SFDVKD. After removal of 3 bases from V and 7 bases from J, the junction contained 16 bases not matched to a gene. The CDR3 consists of 18 residues. The CDR3 is CATSDPPGLAGGSNEQFF. In DNA, the CDR3 is TGTGCCACCAGTGATCCCCCGGGACTGGCGGGAGGTTCTAATGAGCAGTTCTTC.

The rearrangement links TRBV5-1 to TRBJ2-3, with a tentative D call TRBD2 (5 bases). The CDR3 length is 14 residues. The V end was cut by 4 bases, the J end by 0 bases, with 9 bases between. Looked up from germline, CDR1 is SGHRS and CDR2 is YFSETQ. The CDR3 protein is CASSPRTSTDTQYF. The CDR3 bases are TGCGCCAGCAGCCCCAGGACTAGCACAGATACGCAGTATTTT.

The genes are TRBV4-1 and TRBJ1-3, with no clear D. Trimming took 0 bases from V and 3 from J, leaving 12 bases between them. This CDR3 spans 16 amino acids. Germline loops: CDR1 MGHRA, CDR2 YSYEKL. CDR3 sequence (DNA): TGCGCCAGCAGCCAAGATCCGGCGGGGTATGGAAACACCATATATTTT. Amino acid sequence: CASSQDPAGYGNTIYF.

This clone was observed once. This chain uses TRBV5-6 with TRBJ1-4; no clear D gene. V was cut by 1 base and J by 0 bases, with 7 bases left in between. CDR3 size: 15 residues. Germline values: CDR1 SGHDT, CDR2 YYEEEE. The CDR3 loop is CASSLSGATNEKLFF. In nucleotides, the CDR3 is TGTGCCAGCAGCTTGAGCGGAGCAACTAATGAAAAACTGTTTTTT. Full variable domain (remainder filled in from reference TRBV5-6 and TRBJ1-4): DAGVTQSPTHLIKTRGQQVTLRCSPKSGHDTVSWYQQALGQGPQFIFQYYEEEERQRGNFPDRFSGHQFPNYSSELNVNALLLGDSALYLCASSLSGATNEKLFFGSGTQLSVL.

This clone came up a few times. The gene calls are TRBV6-5 and TRBJ2-1; D may be TRBD2 (5 bases). In germline, CDR1 is MNHEY, CDR2 SVGAGI. V lost 6 bases and J 4 bases, leaving 16 bases between the germline ends. There are 15 residues in the CDR3. The CDR3 sequence is CASRLTRRGYNEQFF. The CDR3 DNA is TGTGCCAGCAGGCTGACTCGCCGGGGATACAATGAGCAGTTCTTC.

The rearrangement uses TRBV7-2 and TRBJ1-5, with D hard to call. CDR3 size: 13 residues. Germline CDR1 SGHTA, CDR2 FQGNSA. The V end lost 8 bases, the J end lost 0 bases, and 8 bases lay between the germline ends. For the CDR3, the DNA is TGTGCCAGCGGATACAGTAGCAATCAGCCCCAGCATTTT. It translates to CASGYSSNQPQHF.

This clone was recorded once. The chain's CDR3 is CASSYRASGSPHEQYF. In DNA, the CDR3 is TGTGCCAGCAGTTACAGGGCTAGCGGGAGCCCCCACGAGCAGTACTTC. The chain links TRBV6-6 to TRBJ2-7; the match to TRBD2 covers 10 bases. CDR1 MNHNY and CDR2 SVGAGI come from the germline V gene (reference sequence). J was trimmed by 5 bases and V by 2 bases; bases with no gene match: 9. The CDR3 is 16 residues long.

The chain has TRBV19 and TRBJ1-3; D gene uncertain. V was clipped by 3 bases and J by 0 bases, with 9 bases between them. This CDR3 is 15 amino acids long. CDR1 and CDR2 from the germline V gene are LNHDA and SQIVND (reference sequence). For the CDR3, the DNA is TGTGCCAGTAGTATCTTCGCGGGCTCTGGAAACACCATATATTTT. This encodes CASSIFAGSGNTIYF.

The rearrangement uses TRBV18 and TRBJ1-1; a weak D match, TRBD1 (5 bases). Trimming left V 6 bases short and J 5 bases short, with 19 bases between. Germline CDR1 reads KGHSH; CDR2 reads LQKENI. The CDR3 is 15 amino acids. The CDR3 DNA is TGTGCCAGCTCGTCCTTCGGGGGTGCTCGAACTGAAGCTTTCTTT. It translates to CASSSFGGARTEAFF.

The chain is built from TRBV5-1 and TRBJ2-7, with TRBD1 matching 10 bases. This CDR3 has 15 residues. The germline V gene has CDR1 SGHRS and CDR2 YFSETQ. V shed 0 bases, J shed 3 bases, and the junction held 3 bases outside the gene matches. CDR3 sequence: CASSLDGQGDYEQYF. CDR3 coding DNA: TGCGCCAGCAGCTTGGATGGACAGGGGGACTACGAGCAGTACTTC.

The chain joins TRBV7-3 to TRBJ2-2; D is uncertain. Trimming removed 4 bases from V and 5 bases from J, with 11 bases in between. From germline, CDR1 is SGHTA and CDR2 FQGTGA. This CDR3 spans 14 amino acids. This chain's CDR3 is CASSYDKRTGELFF. The CDR3 region has the DNA TGTGCCAGCAGCTATGATAAGAGGACCGGGGAGCTGTTTTTT. Full variable domain (missing parts from reference TRBV7-3 and TRBJ2-2): GAGVSQTPSNKVTEKGKYVELRCDPISGHTALYWYRQSLGQGPEFLIYFQGTGAADDSGLPNDRFFAVRPEGSVSTLKIQRTERGDSAVYLCASSYDKRTGELFFGEGSRLTVL.

This chain links TRBV2 with TRBJ2-7; D call uncertain. Germline V CDR1 and CDR2: SNHLY, FYNNEI. V lost 2 bases, J lost 5 bases, and 13 bases lay in between. The CDR3 length is 14 residues. CDR3 DNA: TGTGCCAGCAGTGAACGGCTAGTTTCCCACGAGCAGTACTTC. It translates to CASSERLVSHEQYF.

The chain employs TRBV7-8 and TRBJ2-1, with D possibly matching TRBD2 (5 bases). V was cut by 1 base and J by 3 bases, with 13 bases left in between. The germline CDR1 and CDR2 sequences are SGHVS and FQNEAQ. The CDR3 is 16 amino acids. CDR3 loop: CASSLGSLVGYNEQFF. CDR3 nucleotide sequence: TGTGCCAGCAGCTTAGGTTCACTAGTAGGCTACAATGAGCAGTTCTTC.

The chain carries TRBV30 and TRBJ1-1, with D uncertain. V lost 0 bases, J lost 11 bases, and 10 bases lay in between. Germline CDR1 reads GTSNPN; CDR2 reads SVGIG (reference sequence). The CDR3 consists of 11 residues. The CDR3 bases are TGTGCCTGGAGTGTGGTTAACGAGGCTTTCTTT. Protein sequence: CAWSVVNEAFF.

This chain links TRBV4-3 with TRBJ2-7; D gene uncertain. The ends were cut back, 0 bases at V and 3 bases at J, with 15 bases in the middle. Germline V gene data show CDR1 as LGHNA and CDR2 as YSLEER. The CDR3 is made up of 16 amino acids. The CDR3 region has the DNA TGCGCCAGCAGCCAAGATACGGCAGCGTCCGACTACGAGCAGTACTTC. It codes for CASSQDTAASDYEQYF.

As to this clone: Other nucleotide sequences from this sample produce the same CDR3. The rearrangement joins TRBV5-4 to TRBJ2-2; 9 positions agree with TRBD2. CDR1 and CDR2 from the germline V gene are SGHNT and YYREEE (reference sequence). The CDR3 contains 16 residues. V was pared by 0 bases and J by 2 bases, with 2 bases of the junction left unmatched. The CDR3 sequence: CASSLATSGNTGELFF. CDR3 nucleotide sequence: TGTGCCAGCAGCTTGGCGACTAGCGGTAACACCGGGGAGCTGTTTTTT.

V usage is TRBV28 and J usage is TRBJ2-7; 8 bases are a match to TRBD1. The CDR3 has 15 amino acids. The V gene end was trimmed by 5 bases and the J gene end by 3 bases; junction bases not matched to a gene: 9. Per germline, CDR1 MDHEN and CDR2 SYDVKM. The CDR3 sequence is CASSPDRVPHYEQYF. For the CDR3, the DNA is TGTGCCAGCAGTCCGGACAGGGTCCCTCACTACGAGCAGTACTTC.

The chain links TRBV5-1 to TRBJ2-2; TRBD1 matches at 8 bases. The CDR3 has 14 residues. CDR1 is SGHRS and CDR2 is YFSETQ in the germline V gene. Trimming cost V 7 bases and J 0 bases; bases outside gene matches: 2. CDR3 sequence (DNA): TGCGCCAGCGAGGACAGGGCGAACACCGGGGAGCTGTTTTTT. Residues: CASEDRANTGELFF.

This chain joins TRBV9 and TRBJ2-7; maybe TRBD2 (7 bases). The germline V gene encodes CDR1 SGDLS and CDR2 YYNGEE. This CDR3 spans 14 amino acids. The V end was cut by 4 bases, the J end by 2 bases, with 13 bases between. CDR3 sequence (DNA): TGTGCCAGCAGCCCTTGGGAGGGGGCCTACGAGCAGTACTTC. It encodes CASSPWEGAYEQYF.

This chain joins TRBV5-1 and TRBJ2-7; 7 positions match TRBD1. The J segment lost 3 bases and the V segment lost 0 bases, leaving 6 bases of the junction unmatched. The CDR3 is made up of 15 amino acids. Germline V gene lookup returns CDR1 SGHRS and CDR2 YFSETQ. CDR3 bases: TGCGCCAGCAGCTTGGGACAGGGCCTCCGCTACGAGCAGTACTTC. Its protein product is CASSLGQGLRYEQYF.

V usage is TRBV14 and J usage is TRBJ1-1; no definite D call. Germline V gene lookup returns CDR1 SGHDN and CDR2 FVKESK. CDR3 length: 16 amino acids. V lost 0 bases to trimming and J lost 4 bases, with 15 bases between them. Here the CDR3 reads CASSQDNFWAPTEAFF. CDR3 in DNA: TGTGCCAGCAGCCAAGATAATTTTTGGGCCCCCACTGAAGCTTTCTTT.

The chain combines TRBV27 with TRBJ1-6; 7 bases align to TRBD1. The CDR3 is 16 residues long. Trimming removed 5 bases from V and 7 bases from J; junction bases left unmatched: 11. Germline CDR1 MNHEY, CDR2 SMNVEV (reference sequence). CDR3 coding DNA: TGTGCCAGCAGTCCAAAGGGACAGCGCGTAAATTCACCCCTCCACTTT. Translating it yields CASSPKGQRVNSPLHF.